Each of the 29 T cell receptor beta chains below was sequenced from the same sample in a study of PD-L1 blockade in urothelial cancer. Clones were sequenced by immunoSEQ multiplex PCR, and TCRdb holds only the in-frame ones, with some missing. The table lists some 27,000 clones, 65% to 90% of them singletons, with more than 2% in the top ten. The sequenced sample was PBMCs, obtained around atezolizumab (anti-PD-L1) treatment. The receptors derive from a man between 50 and 59 years old with urothelial cancer.

This chain joins TRBV6-1 and TRBJ1-6; D not resolved. This CDR3 region has 14 residues. Per the germline V gene, CDR1 is MNHNS and CDR2 is SASEGT. Trimming removed 4 bases from V and 4 bases from J, with 8 bases in between. The CDR3, as DNA: TGTGCCAGCAGTGCGGGTCCGTATAATTCACCCCTCCACTTT. This sequence encodes CASSAGPYNSPLHF.

The rearrangement uses TRBV9 and TRBJ1-1; perhaps TRBD1 as D (5 bases). Germline V gene lookup returns CDR1 SGDLS and CDR2 YYNGEE. Trimming left V 0 bases short and J 3 bases short, with 9 bases between. This CDR3 contains 14 residues. The CDR3 protein is CASSVAGAYTEAFF. The DNA for the CDR3 is TGTGCCAGCAGCGTAGCTGGGGCGTACACTGAAGCTTTCTTT.

This clone showed up just once. The rearrangement uses TRBV27 and TRBJ2-3; 11 bases fit TRBD1. J lost 4 bases, V lost 6 bases, and 6 bases had no gene match. There are 15 residues in the CDR3. Germline values: CDR1 MNHEY, CDR2 SMNVEV (reference sequence). DNA of the CDR3: TGTGCCAGCAGGACAGGGACAGGGGGTTCAGATACGCAGTATTTT. Translation gives CASRTGTGGSDTQYF.

This rearrangement joins TRBV5-1 to TRBJ2-5, with a tentative D call TRBD1 (5 bases). Germline loops: CDR1 SGHRS, CDR2 YFSETQ. The V and J ends lost 1 base and 4 bases respectively, with 5 bases between them. The CDR3 length is 12 residues. The CDR3 here is CASSLQGETQYF. CDR3 coding DNA: TGCGCCAGCAGCTTGCAGGGAGAGACCCAGTACTTC.

The chain is built from TRBV10-3 and TRBJ1-5; a possible D gene is TRBD1 (6 bases). There are 14 residues in the CDR3. With 3 bases removed from V and 4 bases from J, the gap between germline ends came to 10 bases. The germline gives CDR1 ENHRY, CDR2 SYGVKD. In nucleotides, the CDR3 is TGTGCCATCAGTGAAGGGGGAGAGAATCAGCCCCAGCATTTT. It codes for CAISEGGENQPQHF.

The chain carries TRBV6-1 and TRBJ2-3, with 8 bases lining up with TRBD2. The CDR3 length is 15 residues. Trimming took 6 bases from V and 3 from J; bases not matched to a gene: 8. The V gene's germline CDR1 is MNHNS and CDR2 SASEGT. CDR3 coding DNA: TGTGCCAGCAGAGATCCGGGGGGGCGGACAGATACGCAGTATTTT. It codes for CASRDPGGRTDTQYF.

The chain couples TRBV10-3 to TRBJ2-7, with 8 positions matching TRBD2. The CDR3 is 18 residues long. V was pared by 2 bases and J by 6 bases, with 18 bases of the junction left unmatched. The germline V gene has CDR1 ENHRY and CDR2 SYGVKD. The CDR3 DNA follows: TGTGCCATCAGTGAGGTCCCAGGTACTCCCAGCGGGAGTCCCGAGCAGTACTTC. This translates into CAISEVPGTPSGSPEQYF.

Judged by abundance, this clone is medium-sized. Other DNA sequences within the sample encode an identical CDR3. The gene calls are TRBV6-5 and TRBJ1-5; D not resolved. Germline V CDR1 and CDR2: MNHEY, SVGAGI. CDR3 length: 13 residues. Trimming shortened V by 0 bases and J by 7 bases, and 7 bases separated the two germline ends. CDR3 in DNA: TGTGCCAGCAGTTACTCGAGGGCCCAGCCCCAGCATTTT. The encoded protein is CASSYSRAQPQHF.

This chain joins TRBV9 and TRBJ2-3; a weak D match, TRBD1 (5 bases). The V end was cut by 0 bases, the J end by 3 bases, with 14 bases between. Germline CDR1 reads SGDLS; CDR2 reads YYNGEE. This CDR3 is 16 amino acids long. The CDR3 protein is CASSVEAGPFTDTQYF. The DNA of the CDR3 is TGTGCCAGCAGCGTAGAAGCAGGGCCGTTTACAGATACGCAGTATTTT.

The V call is TRBV11-2, the J call TRBJ2-2; 7 bases match TRBD2. Looked up from germline, CDR1 is SGHAT and CDR2 is FQNNGV. This CDR3 contains 17 residues. V lost 7 bases and J lost 6; bases outside the gene matches: 17. The CDR3 sequence: CASKQYRGSGGAGELFF. The CDR3 DNA reads as TGTGCCAGCAAACAATACCGGGGAAGTGGGGGGGCCGGGGAGCTGTTTTTT.

This clone turned up a few times. The chain recombines TRBV4-1 with TRBJ1-2; 10 bases are a match to TRBD1. The CDR3 has 19 amino acids. Trimming took 0 bases from V and 6 from J; bases not matched to a gene: 16. Germline values: CDR1 MGHRA, CDR2 YSYEKL. The CDR3 region is CASSQDPPATGGNQNGYTF. CDR3 coding DNA: TGCGCCAGCAGCCAAGATCCCCCCGCGACAGGGGGCAATCAGAATGGCTACACCTTC.

This clone was seen just once. This chain links TRBV4-1 with TRBJ1-5, with no clear D. In germline, CDR1 is MGHRA, CDR2 YSYEKL. This CDR3 region has 15 residues. V was cut by 3 bases and J by 9 bases, with 18 bases left in between. CDR3 protein: CASSQEGMSGWPQHF. CDR3 nucleotide sequence: TGCGCCAGCAGCCAGGAGGGTATGTCAGGTTGGCCCCAGCATTTT.

This clone showed up just once. The CDR3 loop is CASSPDMNTEAFF. The CDR3 region has the DNA TGTGCCAGCTCACCAGACATGAACACTGAAGCTTTCTTT. V is TRBV18 and J is TRBJ1-1; D ambiguous. The CDR3 totals 13 residues. The V end lost 2 bases, the J end lost 0 bases, and 4 bases lay between the germline ends. Per the germline V gene, CDR1 is KGHSH and CDR2 is LQKENI.

The chain couples TRBV6-1 to TRBJ1-5; possible D gene TRBD1, 5 bases. Trimming cost V 4 bases and J 2 bases, with 12 bases left between them. Germline V CDR1 and CDR2: MNHNS, SASEGT. The length of the CDR3 is 15 residues. CDR3 loop: CASSGQGFGNQPQHF. In DNA form, the CDR3 reads TGTGCCAGCAGTGGGCAGGGATTCGGCAATCAGCCCCAGCATTTT.

The chain is built from TRBV7-2 and TRBJ1-2, with D possibly TRBD1 on 5 matching bases. Germline-derived CDR1 and CDR2 are SGHTA and FQGNSA. The germline V and J ends were trimmed by 2 bases and 4 bases, with 14 bases remaining between them. This CDR3 has 15 amino acids. CDR3 DNA sequence: TGTGCCAGCAGCTTAATCAAGGAGGGGAGCTATGGCTACACCTTC. Translating gives CASSLIKEGSYGYTF.

A few counts support this clone. This sequence joins TRBV5-6 and TRBJ1-1; TRBD1 is a possible D gene (5 bases). CDR3 length equals 12 residues. V lost 3 bases to trimming and J lost 11 bases, with 14 bases between them. CDR1 and CDR2 (germline): SGHDT, YYEEEE. DNA for the CDR3: TGTGCCAGCAGCTGGGGCCAGGCCCGGGCTTTCTTT. It yields the protein CASSWGQARAFF.

The V call is TRBV28, the J call TRBJ2-5; TRBD2 is a possible D gene (5 bases). CDR3 length equals 14 residues. Germline values: CDR1 MDHEN, CDR2 SYDVKM. The ends were cut back, 3 bases at V and 4 bases at J, with 12 bases in the middle. In nucleotides, the CDR3 is TGTGCCAGCAGTTTCGCAGGTGGGAGAGAGACCCAGTACTTC. It yields the protein CASSFAGGRETQYF.

This clone showed up just once. V and J are TRBV5-1 and TRBJ2-7, with 8 bases that match TRBD2. CDR1 is SGHRS, CDR2 YFSETQ, per germline. This CDR3 is 15 amino acids long. The V gene end was trimmed by 4 bases and the J gene end by 0 bases; junction bases not matched to a gene: 6. This chain's CDR3 is CASSGGLVSSYEQYF. CDR3 nucleotides: TGCGCCAGCAGCGGGGGACTAGTGAGCTCCTACGAGCAGTACTTC.

This clone occurred once. V gene TRBV5-1 combines with J gene TRBJ2-5; 8 bases match TRBD2. The CDR3 contains 15 residues. V was clipped by 4 bases and J by 4 bases; unmatched bases: 9. Germline V gene sequence: CDR1 SGHRS, CDR2 YFSETQ. CDR3 amino acids: CASSPSGGSGETQYF. CDR3 bases: TGCGCCAGCAGCCCGAGCGGGGGATCTGGAGAGACCCAGTACTTC. Full variable domain (missing parts from reference TRBV5-1 and TRBJ2-5): KAGVTQTPRYLIKTRGQQVTLSCSPISGHRSVSWYQQTPGQGLQFLFEYFSETQRNKGNFPGRFSGRQFSNSRSEMNVSTLELGDSALYLCASSPSGGSGETQYFGPGTRLLVL.

This clone qualifies as medium-sized (0.01 to 0.1%). The chain combines TRBV4-2 with TRBJ1-5; 8 bases agree with TRBD1. Looked up from germline, CDR1 is LGHNA and CDR2 is YNFKEQ. The V and J ends lost 5 bases and 2 bases, in that order; junction bases with no gene match: 8. The CDR3 is 16 residues long. CDR3 nucleotide sequence: TGTGCCAGCAGCACCAGGACAGGGTCCGGCAATCAGCCCCAGCATTTT. Its protein product is CASSTRTGSGNQPQHF.

The chain links TRBV11-2 to TRBJ2-1, with D hard to call. V was trimmed by 5 bases and J by 2 bases, leaving 10 bases between them. The CDR3 has 14 amino acids. CDR1 is SGHAT and CDR2 is FQNNGV in the germline V gene. CDR3 region: CASSTFGAYNEQFF. Here the CDR3 DNA reads TGTGCCAGCAGCACTTTTGGTGCCTACAATGAGCAGTTCTTC.

In this sample, this clone turned up a few times. V gene TRBV9 combines with J gene TRBJ2-7; 8 bases agree with TRBD2. This CDR3 contains 14 residues. Unmatched junction bases numbered 1, after V lost 0 bases and J lost 2 bases. The germline CDR1 and CDR2 sequences are SGDLS and YYNGEE. As DNA, the CDR3 is TGTGCCAGCAGCGTAGACGGGGGGGCCTACGAGCAGTACTTC. It is translated as CASSVDGGAYEQYF.

The chain links TRBV7-2 to TRBJ2-1; 8 positions agree with TRBD2. CDR3 length equals 14 residues. Germline values: CDR1 SGHTA, CDR2 FQGNSA. The V gene end was trimmed by 3 bases and the J gene end by 8 bases; junction bases not matched to a gene: 6. The CDR3 region is CASSFSGSLDEQFF. The CDR3 region has the DNA TGTGCCAGCAGCTTCAGCGGGAGCTTGGATGAGCAGTTCTTC.

V usage is TRBV4-1 and J usage is TRBJ1-2; 8 bases line up with TRBD1. Germline trimming cut 2 bases from V and 3 bases from J; bases unmatched to any gene: 5. The germline CDR1 and CDR2 sequences are MGHRA and YSYEKL. The CDR3 sequence is 15 residues long. The CDR3 loop is CASSQQDRAHYGYTF. Written as DNA, the CDR3 is TGCGCCAGCAGCCAACAGGACAGGGCCCACTATGGCTACACCTTC.

This clone was found a few times. J is TRBJ2-1 and V is TRBV9; 7 bases line up with TRBD2. Germline-derived CDR1 and CDR2 are SGDLS and YYNGEE. J lost 7 bases, V lost 0 bases, and 4 bases had no gene match. This CDR3 region has 14 residues. CDR3 residues: CASSVGGSQNEQFF. The DNA for the CDR3 is TGTGCCAGCAGCGTAGGCGGGAGTCAGAATGAGCAGTTCTTC.

V usage is TRBV28 and J usage is TRBJ1-2; maybe TRBD1 (6 bases). The ends were cut back, 8 bases at V and 7 bases at J, with 8 bases in the middle. The germline gives CDR1 MDHEN, CDR2 SYDVKM. The CDR3 is made up of 10 amino acids. DNA of the CDR3: TGTGCCAGCGGGACACTTGGCTACACCTTC. Encoded protein: CASGTLGYTF.

V is TRBV18 and J is TRBJ2-2; tentatively, D is TRBD2 (6 bases). The CDR3 extends over 14 amino acids. Germline V gene lookup returns CDR1 KGHSH and CDR2 LQKENI. Trimming pared 2 bases from V and 5 bases from J, leaving 9 bases between. The CDR3 sequence: CASSPVAGTGELFF. CDR3 DNA: TGTGCCAGCTCACCAGTGGCGGGGACCGGGGAGCTGTTTTTT.

The chain links TRBV28 to TRBJ1-2; D might be TRBD1 (6 bases). This CDR3 has 14 residues. Germline lookup yields CDR1 MDHEN and CDR2 SYDVKM. Trimming removed 2 bases at V and 8 bases at J, with 15 bases between. The CDR3, as DNA: TGTGCCAGCAGTTTAGGTGGGGGGGCGAGGGGCTACACCTTC. This codes for CASSLGGGARGYTF.

The V and J genes are TRBV7-9 and TRBJ1-1; maybe TRBD1 (5 bases). V gave up 1 base and J gave up 6 bases, with 9 bases separating them. Germline CDR1 reads SEHNR; CDR2 reads FQNEAQ (reference sequence). This CDR3 has 13 amino acids. CDR3 bases: TGTGCCAGCAGCTTAGAGAAACAGGCTGAAGCTTTCTTT. This gives the protein CASSLEKQAEAFF.